This T cell receptor (beta chain) appears in the sequencing data of a study of shared clonotypes between healthy human individuals. Once extracted for a subset, genomic DNA was divided evenly among several immunoSEQ plates. In the authors' workflow: Owing to the provision of junction-only sequences devoid of quality scores by immunoSEQ, filtering differed. Repertoires were generated with immunoSEQ multiplex PCR, while TCRdb's copy carries only in-frame clones and drops some. That table supplies the V and J calls and clone size; D and trimming were determined from the DNA. In the table there are a few million clones, more than 85% of which are singletons. Per germline, CDR1 MDHEN and CDR2 SYDVKM. The CDR3 is 16 amino acids. V lost 6 bases and J 1 base, leaving 15 bases between the germline ends. A word on this clone: Its antigen is as yet unknown.

Study conclusions and caveats: Genetic and exposure-history diversity was limited by the small donor number.

Sequenced material: naive CD4+ T cells from PBMCs. Subset reported: CD45RA+ positively selected. The chain recombines TRBV28 with TRBJ1-4; weak D call: TRBD1 (5 bases). The receptor comes from a man aged 18 to 30 in good health. Some clones in this sample may be carry-over from other donors' samples. CDR3 sequence: CASSREVKRTNEKLFF. For the CDR3, the DNA is TGTGCCAGCAGCAGGGAGGTAAAGAGAACTAATGAAAAACTGTTTTTT.